This T cell receptor (beta chain) originates from a study of cytomegalovirus exposure and HLA in healthy donors. PCR was performed using 60 Vbeta and 13 Jbeta primers. The method was immunoSEQ multiplex PCR; TCRdb's version includes in-frame clones alone and lacks a portion of them. There are approximately 150,000 clones in the sample; roughly four fifths occur only once, and about 13% lies in the top ten. Per germline, CDR1 MNHEY and CDR2 SMNVEV (reference sequence). V was clipped by 7 bases and J by 1 base, with 10 bases between them. This CDR3 has 13 amino acids. Study results and limitations: 150 or so TCR beta chains were listed as cytomegalovirus-associated. A missense variant in DCLRE1C was later tied to TCR beta V- and J-gene trimming.

This clone turned up a few times. The antigen remains unidentified. This TCR came from a woman in her forties or fifties in good health and CMV-seronegative. The chain uses TRBV27 and TRBJ1-1; a weak D match, TRBD1 (5 bases). Sequenced: PBMCs. The CDR3 nucleotides read TGTGCCAGCAAGGCAGACAGGAACACTGAAGCTTTCTTT. The encoded protein is CASKADRNTEAFF.